This record looks at one TCR beta chain sequence and its context. The sample belongs to a study of blood T cell repertoires in COVID-19. As for the study in general: Sources were T cells, B-cell-depleted T cells, or PBMCs; the material itself was cDNA or gDNA.

Followed longitudinally, the Seattle patients had been enrolled during active infection. The germline V gene encodes CDR1 SGHRS and CDR2 YFSETQ. The J segment lost 5 bases and the V segment lost 3 bases, leaving 2 bases of the junction unmatched. The CDR3 is 13 residues long. TCRdb's copy holds only in-frame clones and misses some; the assay was immunoSEQ multiplex PCR. The sample shows fewer than 85,000 clones, over 60% of them seen only once. The TCR sequence derives from a man aged 65 to 85 with COVID-19, enrolled during active disease. The material sequenced was peripheral blood. The chain employs TRBV5-1 and TRBJ2-7, with 10 positions matching TRBD1. The CDR3 nucleotides read TGCGCCAGCAGCTCGGGGACAGGGGACGAGCAGTACTTC. Translating gives CASSSGTGDEQYF.